These 15 T cell receptor beta chains came from one sample sequenced in a study of blood T cell repertoires in COVID-19 (dated by TCRdb to about 2020). To prepare the library, the immunoSEQ multiplex PCR assay was applied. Held by TCRdb, this immuneACCESS table contains in-frame sequences only and omits some clones. Under half of the omission traces to an unresolved V gene where checked; the cause of the rest is unknown. This sample gives some 75,000 clones in total; more than 85% of them show up just once. Jointly, the top ten make up around 0.6% of the sample. Sequencing used peripheral blood. The receptors come from a man aged 55 to 69 with acute or convalescent COVID-19.

The chain employs TRBV30 and TRBJ1-3; 7 bases match TRBD1. Per germline, CDR1 GTSNPN and CDR2 SVGIG (reference sequence). V gave up 2 bases and J gave up 0 bases; unmatched junction bases: 4. This CDR3 has 15 amino acids. The DNA for the CDR3 is TGTGCCTGGAGTAGGGACAGCGGCTCTGGAAACACCATATATTTT. It encodes CAWSRDSGSGNTIYF.

The V and J genes are TRBV9 and TRBJ2-2; no definite D call. The CDR3 is made up of 12 amino acids. In germline, CDR1 is SGDLS, CDR2 YYNGEE. The V end lost 3 bases, the J end lost 4 bases, and 4 bases lay between the germline ends. The CDR3 spells CASSDSTGELFF. The CDR3 region has the DNA TGTGCCAGCAGCGACTCCACCGGGGAGCTGTTTTTT.

V usage is TRBV2 and J usage is TRBJ2-2, with 11 bases lining up with TRBD2. Germline V gives CDR1 SNHLY, CDR2 FYNNEI. With V trimmed by 6 bases and J by 2 bases, 2 bases remained unmatched. The CDR3 extends over 15 amino acids. The CDR3 DNA is TGTGCCAGCAGGGGGACTAGCGGAAACACCGGGGAGCTGTTTTTT. This sequence encodes CASRGTSGNTGELFF.

The chain employs TRBV27 and TRBJ2-1, with 7 bases matching TRBD1. J was trimmed by 7 bases and V by 0 bases; bases with no gene match: 3. Germline-derived CDR1 and CDR2 are MNHEY and SMNVEV (reference sequence). The CDR3 is made up of 14 amino acids. The CDR3 bases are TGTGCCAGCAGTTTATCGGGACAGTGGAATGAGCAGTTCTTC. This encodes CASSLSGQWNEQFF.

For the CDR3, the DNA is TGTGCCAGGTCGCGAAGAGGCGGGAGGTGGAATGAGCAGTTCTTC. Its protein is CARSRRGGRWNEQFF. The chain carries TRBV9 and TRBJ2-1; 8 bases are shared with TRBD2. The CDR3 is 15 residues long. Germline loops: CDR1 SGDLS, CDR2 YYNGEE. Trimming at V came to 8 bases and at J to 7 bases, leaving 14 bases not matched to a gene. The full variable domain, completed using reference TRBV9 and TRBJ2-1, is DSGVTQTPKHLITATGQRVTLRCSPRSGDLSVYWYQQSLDQGLQFLIQYYNGEERAKGNILERFSAQQFPDLHSELNLSSLELGDSALYFCARSRRGGRWNEQFFGPGTRLTVL.

This chain uses TRBV5-4 with TRBJ2-3; 8 bases match TRBD1. This CDR3 contains 16 residues. The V gene end was trimmed by 4 bases and the J gene end by 4 bases; junction bases not matched to a gene: 11. Germline V gene lookup returns CDR1 SGHNT and CDR2 YYREEE (reference sequence). CDR3 region: CASSTSRGPVADTQYF. In nucleotides, the CDR3 is TGTGCCAGCAGCACCTCCAGGGGGCCGGTTGCAGATACGCAGTATTTT.

V usage is TRBV7-8 and J usage is TRBJ1-2; 9 bases line up with TRBD1. V trimming: 5 bases; J trimming: 3 bases; junction bases outside the gene matches: 7. The CDR3 covers 15 residues. The germline gives CDR1 SGHVS, CDR2 FQNEAQ. The CDR3 loop reads CASSPDRGVYYGYTF. In DNA form, the CDR3 reads TGTGCCAGCAGCCCTGACAGGGGGGTGTACTATGGCTACACCTTC.

This clone has only one observation. CDR3 residues: CASSSLTGDYGYTF. The CDR3 DNA is TGTGCCAGCAGTTCTTTGACAGGGGACTATGGCTACACCTTC. The rearrangement links TRBV6-5 to TRBJ1-2; 8 bases agree with TRBD1. This CDR3 region has 14 residues. V lost 4 bases, J lost 3 bases, and 4 bases stayed unmatched. Per germline, CDR1 MNHEY and CDR2 SVGAGI.

This chain links TRBV6-5 with TRBJ2-5; perhaps TRBD2 as D (5 bases). The CDR3 has 15 amino acids. Trimming shortened V by 3 bases and J by 5 bases, and 16 bases separated the two germline ends. In germline, CDR1 is MNHEY, CDR2 SVGAGI. The CDR3 reads CASSYESWRGETQYF. Here the CDR3 DNA reads TGTGCCAGCAGTTATGAATCCTGGAGAGGGGAGACCCAGTACTTC.

V is TRBV30 and J is TRBJ2-4; weak D call: TRBD2 (6 bases). Between the trimmed V and J ends, which lost 0 bases and 15 bases, there was a span of 18 bases. CDR3 size: 13 residues. Per germline, CDR1 GTSNPN and CDR2 SVGIG (reference sequence). The CDR3 region is CAWSVLEEGSRYF. CDR3 nucleotide sequence: TGTGCCTGGAGTGTACTAGAGGAGGGGAGCAGGTACTTC.

The chain recombines TRBV5-6 with TRBJ1-1; 7 nucleotides match TRBD1. Germline V CDR1 and CDR2: SGHDT, YYEEEE. This CDR3 comprises 13 residues. J was trimmed by 4 bases and V by 2 bases; bases with no gene match: 2. The CDR3 sequence: CASSFDRATEAFF. CDR3 coding DNA: TGTGCCAGCAGCTTTGACAGGGCCACTGAAGCTTTCTTT.

This clone was seen just once. The V gene is TRBV5-1, the J gene TRBJ1-2; TRBD1 is a possible D gene (5 bases). V gave up 3 bases and J gave up 5 bases, with 17 bases separating them. This CDR3 spans 15 amino acids. Germline CDR1 reads SGHRS; CDR2 reads YFSETQ. CDR3: CASSSQDPTSYGYTF. The CDR3 bases are TGCGCCAGCAGCTCACAGGATCCTACCTCTTATGGCTACACCTTC.

This chain joins TRBV9 and TRBJ1-6; D gene ambiguous. The CDR3 contains 15 residues. In germline, CDR1 is SGDLS, CDR2 YYNGEE. The V end lost 1 base, the J end lost 0 bases, and 5 bases lay between the germline ends. The CDR3 protein is CASSVSSSYNSPLHF. The DNA for the CDR3 is TGTGCCAGCAGCGTATCTAGCTCCTATAATTCACCCCTCCACTTT.

The chain carries TRBV5-1 and TRBJ2-7; TRBD2 matches 9 bases. Germline assignment: CDR1 SGHRS and CDR2 YFSETQ. The CDR3 contains 16 residues. The V gene end was trimmed by 0 bases and the J gene end by 0 bases; junction bases not matched to a gene: 4. The DNA of the CDR3 is TGCGCCAGCAGCTTGGATGGACTAGCGAGCTCCTACGAGCAGTACTTC. This codes for CASSLDGLASSYEQYF.

The chain links TRBV5-4 to TRBJ1-1; 7 bases are a match to TRBD1. V was clipped by 0 bases and J by 0 bases; unmatched bases: 5. Germline CDR1 SGHNT, CDR2 YYREEE (reference sequence). The CDR3 sequence is 16 residues long. DNA of the CDR3: TGTGCCAGCAGCTTGGGGGGACAGCTCTTGAACACTGAAGCTTTCTTT. It encodes CASSLGGQLLNTEAFF.